The 20 T cell receptor beta chains presented below share a single source sample, sequenced in a study of blood T cell repertoires in COVID-19. TCRdb's table, derived via immunoSEQ multiplex PCR, lists solely in-frame clones and lacks some. The sample records about 150,000 clones, roughly 84% being singletons. The sequencing input was peripheral blood. The receptors were sampled from a human donor in a cohort sampled during active COVID-19.

Worth noting for this clone: The same CDR3 also results from other DNA sequences found in this sample. The genes are TRBV4-2 and TRBJ1-5; unclear D gene. Germline V CDR1 and CDR2: LGHNA, YNFKEQ. The CDR3 consists of 13 residues. The ends were cut back, 1 base at V and 5 bases at J, with 6 bases in the middle. The DNA of the CDR3 is TGTGCCAGCAGCCAAGGGCGGGATCAGCCCCAGCATTTT. Its protein product is CASSQGRDQPQHF.

This rearrangement joins TRBV4-1 to TRBJ2-7, with D tentatively TRBD2 (6 bases). The germline V gene has CDR1 MGHRA and CDR2 YSYEKL. The CDR3 loop spans 14 amino acids. Trimming took off 1 base at V and 3 bases at J, with 10 bases between the two ends. CDR3 protein: CASSQVIGSYEQYV. The CDR3, as DNA: TGCGCCAGCAGCCAAGTTATCGGGAGCTACGAGCAGTACGTC.

This chain joins TRBV4-1 and TRBJ2-1; 9 bases match TRBD1. The CDR3 has 14 amino acids. CDR1 is MGHRA, CDR2 YSYEKL, per germline. The J segment lost 12 bases and the V segment lost 2 bases, leaving 8 bases of the junction unmatched. The CDR3 loop reads CASSQRTGEGVQFF. CDR3 nucleotides: TGCGCCAGCAGCCAACGGACAGGGGAGGGAGTGCAGTTCTTC.

V gene TRBV3-1 (or the pseudogene TRBV3-2) combines with J gene TRBJ1-2; TRBD1 matches at 9 bases. CDR1 and CDR2 (germline): LGHDT, YNNKEL (reference sequence). V shed 4 bases and J 8 bases; nucleotides not matched to a gene: 5. This CDR3 comprises 13 residues. CDR3 DNA: TGTGCCAGCAGCCGGGGACAGGGTGTAGGCTACACCTTC. Translation gives CASSRGQGVGYTF.

The sample holds a few counts of this clone. J is TRBJ2-7 and V is TRBV6-5; 8 nucleotides line up with TRBD2. Trimming at V came to 6 bases and at J to 4 bases, leaving 11 bases not matched to a gene. CDR3 length: 15 amino acids. Per germline, CDR1 MNHEY and CDR2 SVGAGI. CDR3 bases: TGTGCCAGCAGCCAAGCCGGGGGGGGCCAGTACGAGCAGTACTTC. Translation gives CASSQAGGGQYEQYF.

In its sample, this clone was seen a few times. Only one base separates this from a far larger clonotype, so it likely reflects a read error. This chain connects TRBV5-5 to TRBJ1-2; 7 bases fit TRBD1. CDR1 is SGHKS, CDR2 YYEKEE, per germline (reference sequence). This CDR3 is built from 15 residues. Trimming removed 0 bases from V and 10 bases from J; junction bases left unmatched: 12. The CDR3, as DNA: TGTGCCAGCAGCTTGGTTGCAGGGGGTTGGAATGTCTACACCTTC. Amino acids: CASSLVAGGWNVYTF.

The V call is TRBV18, the J call TRBJ2-1, with 15 positions matching TRBD2. V dropped 6 bases and J dropped 7; count of bases not matched to a gene: 7. The CDR3 has 16 amino acids. CDR1 KGHSH and CDR2 LQKENI come from the germline V gene. The CDR3 reads CASSHGLAGGINEQFF. The CDR3 DNA sequence: TGTGCCAGCTCTCACGGACTAGCGGGAGGGATAAATGAGCAGTTCTTC.

The V gene is TRBV19, the J gene TRBJ1-5; 7 bases line up with TRBD1. Germline CDR1 reads LNHDA; CDR2 reads SQIVND (reference sequence). CDR3 length: 15 amino acids. The V gene end was trimmed by 4 bases and the J gene end by 4 bases; junction bases not matched to a gene: 7. Here the CDR3 DNA reads TGTGCCAGTAGTACTGGTGGGACAGTGAATCAGCCCCAGCATTTT. It translates to CASSTGGTVNQPQHF.

The chain links TRBV11-3 to TRBJ2-3; D might be TRBD2 (5 bases). CDR3 size: 19 residues. V was pared by 1 base and J by 6 bases, with 26 bases between. In germline, CDR1 is SGHNT, CDR2 YENEEA. CDR3 sequence (DNA): TGTGCCAGCAGCTTAGGGGCCCTCGGGGATGCTGTGGGGATGGATACGCAGTATTTT. Translated: CASSLGALGDAVGMDTQYF.

The chain has TRBV19 and TRBJ2-2; 10 positions match TRBD1. Germline CDR1 LNHDA, CDR2 SQIVND (reference sequence). The CDR3 totals 18 residues. V lost 2 bases and J lost 4; bases outside the gene matches: 10. The DNA for the CDR3 is TGTGCCAGTAGTATAAGGAAGGGGGACAGGGGTATCACCGGGGAGCTGTTTTTT. Protein sequence: CASSIRKGDRGITGELFF. The full variable domain, with the rest looked up from reference TRBV19 and TRBJ2-2, is DGGITQSPKYLFRKEGQNVTLSCEQNLNHDAMYWYRQDPGQGLRLIYYSQIVNDFQKGDIAEGYSVSREKKESFPLTVTSAQKNPTAFYLCASSIRKGDRGITGELFFGEGSRLTVL.

The chain is built from TRBV5-8 and TRBJ2-1, with 16 bases identical to TRBD2. This CDR3 is 19 amino acids long. The germline gives CDR1 SGHTS, CDR2 YDEGEE. With 4 bases clipped from V and 7 bases from J, the junction kept 14 bases outside the gene matches. This CDR3 reads CASSVEPGLAGGNINEQFF. CDR3 DNA sequence: TGTGCCAGCAGCGTGGAACCGGGACTAGCGGGAGGGAATATAAATGAGCAGTTCTTC.

This rearrangement joins TRBV11-2 to TRBJ1-5; TRBD1 matches 9 bases. V was pared by 3 bases and J by 4 bases, with 1 base of the junction left unmatched. The CDR3 loop spans 14 amino acids. Germline loops: CDR1 SGHAT, CDR2 FQNNGV. DNA of the CDR3: TGTGCCAGCAGCTTCGGACAGGGGAATCAGCCCCAGCATTTT. The encoded protein is CASSFGQGNQPQHF.

The chain links TRBV24-1 to TRBJ2-2; 7 bases are shared with TRBD1. Germline V lookup: CDR1 KGHDR, CDR2 SFDVKD. The CDR3 sequence is 14 residues long. V gave up 6 bases and J gave up 8 bases; unmatched junction bases: 8. Here the CDR3 DNA reads TGTGCCACCAGTCCTCCACCGGGACAGGGGGAGCTGTTTTTT. It translates to CATSPPPGQGELFF.

V is TRBV7-9 and J is TRBJ2-5, with 8 bases fitting TRBD1. Germline V gene sequence: CDR1 SEHNR, CDR2 FQNEAQ (reference sequence). V shed 5 bases, J shed 1 base, and the junction held 3 bases outside the gene matches. The CDR3 has 14 amino acids. The CDR3 loop is CASSAGTGQETQYF. In DNA, the CDR3 is TGTGCCAGCAGCGCCGGGACAGGCCAAGAGACCCAGTACTTC.

In its sample, this clone was seen a few times. CDR3 sequence (DNA): TGTGCCAGCTCACCGCTTCAAGGGGTCGACGAGCAGTACTTC. Encoded protein: CASSPLQGVDEQYF. The rearrangement joins TRBV18 to TRBJ2-7; tentatively, D is TRBD1 (5 bases). The ends were cut back, 3 bases at V and 5 bases at J, with 14 bases in the middle. CDR3 length equals 14 residues. Looked up from germline, CDR1 is KGHSH and CDR2 is LQKENI.

This chain links TRBV30 with TRBJ2-5, with D maybe TRBD2 (5 bases). This CDR3 has 14 amino acids. Germline values: CDR1 GTSNPN, CDR2 SVGIG (reference sequence). V gave up 3 bases and J gave up 5 bases, with 16 bases separating them. The CDR3 DNA reads as TGTGCCTGGAGCGAAGGACTTTCCGGGGAGACCCAGTACTTC. This encodes CAWSEGLSGETQYF.

The chain carries TRBV3-1 (or the pseudogene TRBV3-2) and TRBJ2-1; D may be TRBD1 (6 bases). Germline values: CDR1 LGHDT, CDR2 YNNKEL (reference sequence). V lost 6 bases and J 4 bases, leaving 16 bases between the germline ends. CDR3 length: 15 residues. The CDR3 sequence is CASREGKGVYNEQFF. As DNA, the CDR3 is TGTGCCAGCAGAGAAGGCAAGGGGGTTTACAATGAGCAGTTCTTC.

Only one count was recorded for this clone. The genes are TRBV20-1 and TRBJ1-1; 8 nucleotides align to TRBD1. In germline, CDR1 is DFQATT, CDR2 SNEGSKA (reference sequence). The CDR3 loop spans 15 amino acids. V lost 3 bases and J lost 3; bases outside the gene matches: 9. CDR3 loop: CSASLDRGLDTEAFF. CDR3 bases: TGCAGTGCTAGTCTCGACAGGGGCCTAGACACTGAAGCTTTCTTT.

The V call is TRBV12-5, the J call TRBJ1-1; D uncertain. CDR3 length: 11 residues. Germline values: CDR1 LGHNT, CDR2 FRNRAP. V lost 5 bases to trimming and J lost 6 bases, with 7 bases between them. This CDR3 reads CASGISAEAFF. The CDR3 nucleotides are TGTGCTAGTGGTATATCGGCTGAAGCTTTCTTT.

The CDR3 DNA reads as TGTGCCAGCAGCTTAGAGCCGGGGCTAGCGGGTAACTCCTACAATGAGCAGTTCTTC. This sequence encodes CASSLEPGLAGNSYNEQFF. The V gene is TRBV7-2, the J gene TRBJ2-1, with 8 bases fitting TRBD2. The length of the CDR3 is 19 residues. V shed 1 base, J shed 0 bases, and the junction held 11 bases outside the gene matches. The germline V gene encodes CDR1 SGHTA and CDR2 FQGNSA.